One and the same sample provided the 17 T cell receptor beta chains below, sequenced in a study of blood T cells in healthy people across ages. Next came a second PCR, run for about 6 to 12 cycles, which used a sample-barcoded 5' primer along with a J-beta primer mix. MiXCR, run by TCRdb on the 5' RACE reads, gives a single entry per CDR3 protein. The sample has approximately 770,000 distinct CDR3 sequences; 55% to 75% are singletons. The source material was blood. These receptors all come from a man aged 30 to 45 in good health.

The genes are TRBV13 and TRBJ2-7; D gene unclear. The J call may be mistaken, given a closer DNA end match to TRBJ2-5. This CDR3 contains 13 residues. The germline CDR1 and CDR2 sequences are PRHDT and FYEKMQ (reference sequence). This CDR3 is CASSNTRKETQYF. CDR3 nucleotide sequence: TGTGCCAGCAGCAACACGAGGAAGGAGACCCAGTACTTC.

The chain has TRBV7-9 and TRBJ2-7; 9 bases are a match to TRBD2. V trimming: 9 bases; J trimming: 1 base; junction bases outside the gene matches: 4. CDR1 is SEHNR, CDR2 FQNEAQ, per germline (reference sequence). This CDR3 comprises 13 residues. The CDR3 loop is CASGSGGSYEQYF. The CDR3, as DNA: TGTGCCAGTGGTAGCGGGGGTTCCTACGAGCAGTACTTC.

The J gene is TRBJ2-5, the V gene TRBV20-1, with no clear D. Germline V gene lookup returns CDR1 DFQATT and CDR2 SNEGSKA (reference sequence). The CDR3 totals 14 residues. V lost 0 bases and J lost 4, with 12 bases in between. DNA of the CDR3: TGCAGTGCTAGAGACGAACACTGGAGAGAGACCCAGTACTTC. Encoded protein: CSARDEHWRETQYF.

The chain employs TRBV24-1 and TRBJ2-5; 8 positions match TRBD1. CDR1 KGHDR and CDR2 SFDVKD come from the germline V gene. J was trimmed by 5 bases and V by 6 bases; bases with no gene match: 4. The length of the CDR3 is 13 residues. CDR3 residues: CATSNGQGETQYF. Here the CDR3 DNA reads TGTGCCACCAGTAACGGACAGGGCGAGACCCAGTACTTC.

DNA of the CDR3: TGTGCCAGCAATTATCGAACGGACGGGCAGCAGTACTTC. It encodes CASNYRTDGQQYF. The rearrangement joins TRBV27 to TRBJ2-5; D gene ambiguous. The germline CDR1 and CDR2 sequences are MNHEY and SMNVEV (reference sequence). This CDR3 has 13 residues. V lost 7 bases and J 11 bases, leaving 20 bases between the germline ends.

This clonotype appeared a few times. The chain is built from TRBV7-2 and TRBJ2-7, with a tentative D call TRBD1 (6 bases). V was clipped by 2 bases and J by 6 bases, with 11 bases between them. CDR3 length equals 13 residues. CDR1 is SGHTA and CDR2 is FQGNSA in the germline V gene. This chain's CDR3 is CASSLSKGGEQYF. Here the CDR3 DNA reads TGTGCCAGCAGCTTATCAAAAGGGGGCGAGCAGTACTTC.

The sample holds a few counts of this clonotype. The V call is TRBV20-1, the J call TRBJ2-3; a weak D match, TRBD1 (5 bases). The CDR3 runs to 11 residues. V was shortened by 5 bases and J by 6 bases, with 9 bases between the two germline ends. The germline V gene encodes CDR1 DFQATT and CDR2 SNEGSKA (reference sequence). CDR3 protein: CSALGADTQYF. As DNA, the CDR3 is TGCAGTGCTCTAGGGGCCGATACGCAGTATTTT.

The table lists this clonotype with a few counts. This chain links TRBV25-1 with TRBJ1-2; the D is unclear. Germline assignment: CDR1 MGHDK and CDR2 SYGVNS. The CDR3 runs 12 residues. V was cut by 6 bases and J by 8 bases, with 13 bases left in between. CDR3 nucleotide sequence: TGTGCCAGCAGAGGGTCTTCTAGCGGCTACACCTTC. It is translated as CASRGSSSGYTF.

This sequence joins TRBV20-1 and TRBJ2-7, with TRBD2 as a possible D gene (6 bases). The V gene lost 0 bases and the J gene lost 1 base, with 16 bases spanning the gap. Germline CDR1 reads DFQATT; CDR2 reads SNEGSKA (reference sequence). The length of the CDR3 is 16 residues. CDR3 nucleotides: TGCAGTGCTAGAGACAAGCGGGTTCCAGGATCCTACGAGCAGTACTTC. Protein: CSARDKRVPGSYEQYF.

Regarding this clonotype: The CDR3 ends on some other residue instead of the conserved phenylalanine or tryptophan, so this is likely a read error. The V call is TRBV5-5, the J call TRBJ2-7; 7 positions agree with TRBD2. The last part of the DNA fits TRBJ2-5 better; the J call may be wrong. CDR3 length: 17 amino acids. Germline V gives CDR1 SGHKS, CDR2 YYEKEE (reference sequence). DNA for the CDR3: TGTGCCAGCAGCTGGGTCCGGGGCGGGGGAGGTTTGGAGACCCAGTACTTA. Encoded protein: CASSWVRGGGGLETQYL.

The chain is built from TRBV20-1 and TRBJ2-5; D perhaps matches TRBD2 (5 bases). The V gene lost 4 bases and the J gene lost 11 bases, with 11 bases spanning the gap. The CDR3 covers 10 residues. Germline loops: CDR1 DFQATT, CDR2 SNEGSKA (reference sequence). The CDR3 reads CSAIYGEQYF. As DNA, the CDR3 is TGCAGTGCTATCTATGGGGAGCAGTACTTC.

The rearrangement joins TRBV14 to TRBJ2-7; D remains ambiguous. The germline CDR1 and CDR2 sequences are SGHDN and FVKESK. Trimming stripped 1 base from V and 5 bases from J, with 9 bases between. The CDR3 consists of 13 residues. In nucleotides, the CDR3 is TGTGCCAGCAGCCAAGGGATTGGCAACGAGCAGTACTTC. It specifies CASSQGIGNEQYF. The full variable domain, in which reference TRBV14 and TRBJ2-7 provide the parts outside the CDR3, is EAGVTQFPSHSVIEKGQTVTLRCDPISGHDNLYWYRRVMGKEIKFLLHFVKESKQDESGMPNNRFLAERTGGTYSTLKVQPAELEDSGVYFCASSQGIGNEQYFGPGTRLTVT.

This clonotype came up a few times. The rearrangement links TRBV4-2 to TRBJ1-4; no clear D gene. CDR3 length equals 11 residues. Trimming cost V 8 bases and J 1 base, with 2 bases left between them. Looked up from germline, CDR1 is LGHNA and CDR2 is YNFKEQ. The CDR3 sequence is CASGTNEKLFF. CDR3 sequence (DNA): TGTGCCAGCGGAACTAATGAAAAACTGTTTTTT.

The chain joins TRBV7-3 to TRBJ1-6; 7 bases are shared with TRBD1. Trimming removed 5 bases from V and 13 bases from J; junction bases left unmatched: 8. The CDR3 is 13 amino acids. CDR1 and CDR2 from the germline V gene are SGHTA and FQGTGA. Written as DNA, the CDR3 is TGTGCCAGCAGCGCGAACAGGGGTAGGCCCCTCCACTTT. Protein: CASSANRGRPLHF. The whole variable domain, filled in from reference TRBV7-3 and TRBJ1-6, reads GAGVSQTPSNKVTEKGKYVELRCDPISGHTALYWYRQSLGQGPEFLIYFQGTGAADDSGLPNDRFFAVRPEGSVSTLKIQRTERGDSAVYLCASSANRGRPLHFGNGTRLTVT.

The rearrangement joins TRBV20-1 to TRBJ2-5; TRBD1 aligns across 7 bases. The CDR3 consists of 15 residues. The ends lost 1 base at V and 5 bases at J; junction bases unmatched: 10. Per germline, CDR1 DFQATT and CDR2 SNEGSKA (reference sequence). In DNA form, the CDR3 reads TGCAGTGCTAGAGGGAAAAGGGGGCAGGATGAGACCCAGTACTTC. It encodes CSARGKRGQDETQYF.

This chain links TRBV5-6 with TRBJ1-6; 8 nucleotides match TRBD1. The CDR3 sequence is 15 residues long. Germline CDR1 and CDR2: SGHDT and YYEEEE. The V gene end was trimmed by 0 bases and the J gene end by 7 bases; junction bases not matched to a gene: 3. The CDR3 DNA is TGTGCCAGCAGCTTGGAACAGGGGGGAAATTCACCCCTCCACTTT. Its translation is CASSLEQGGNSPLHF.

This clonotype came up many times. The V call is TRBV29-1, the J call TRBJ2-1, with D maybe TRBD1 (5 bases). This CDR3 spans 14 amino acids. Trimming removed 3 bases from V and 4 bases from J, with 13 bases in between. Germline values: CDR1 SQVTM, CDR2 ANQGSEA. This chain's CDR3 is CSVDGQGVYNEQFF. DNA for the CDR3: TGCAGCGTTGATGGGCAGGGTGTGTACAATGAGCAGTTCTTC.